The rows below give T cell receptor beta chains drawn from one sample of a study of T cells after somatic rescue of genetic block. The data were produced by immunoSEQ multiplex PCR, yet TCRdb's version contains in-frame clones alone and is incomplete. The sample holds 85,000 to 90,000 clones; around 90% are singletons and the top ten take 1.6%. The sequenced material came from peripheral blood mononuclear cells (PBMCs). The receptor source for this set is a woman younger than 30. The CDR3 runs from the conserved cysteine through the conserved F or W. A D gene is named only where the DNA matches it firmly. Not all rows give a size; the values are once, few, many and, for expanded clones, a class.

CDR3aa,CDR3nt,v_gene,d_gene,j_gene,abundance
CASSLGQINYGYTF,TGTGCCAGCAGCTTGGGCCAGATTAACTATGGCTACACCTTC,TRBV5-5,.,TRBJ1-2,once
CASSLVGQVSNEQFF,TGTGCCAGCAGCTTAGTGGGACAGGTTTCTAATGAGCAGTTCTTC,TRBV13,TRBD1,TRBJ2-1,once
CASSERTGKTYGYTF,TGTGCCAGCAGCGAAAGGACAGGGAAAACTTATGGCTACACCTTC,TRBV4-2,TRBD1,TRBJ1-2,.
CASSLAVFNEKLFF,TGTGCCAGCAGTTTGGCAGTCTTTAATGAAAAACTGTTTTTT,TRBV28,.,TRBJ1-4,.
CASSEQLETQYF,TGCGCCAGCAGTGAGCAATTGGAGACCCAGTACTTC,TRBV10-2,.,TRBJ2-5,.
CASSTSGVSYNEQFF,TGTGCCAGCAGTACCAGCGGGGTCTCCTACAATGAGCAGTTCTTC,TRBV6-1,TRBD2,TRBJ2-1,.
CASSLREVSYEQYF,TGCGCCAGCAGCTTGCGGGAGGTCTCCTACGAGCAGTACTTC,TRBV5-1,TRBD2,TRBJ2-7,.
CASRYREETQYF,TGTGCCAGCAGGTACAGGGAAGAGACCCAGTACTTC,TRBV27,.,TRBJ2-5,.
CASSQDYGLAGGRFNEQFF,TGCGCCAGCAGCCAAGATTACGGACTAGCGGGAGGGCGGTTCAATGAGCAGTTCTTC,TRBV4-3,TRBD2,TRBJ2-1,.
CATETANTEAFF,TGTGCCACCGAGACAGCCAACACTGAAGCTTTCTTT,TRBV28,.,TRBJ1-1,.
CASSPGGPALGEKLFF,TGTGCCAGCAGCCCCGGGGGACCCGCCTTGGGAGAAAAACTGTTTTTT,TRBV4-2,.,TRBJ1-4,.
CASSVIAGRDEQFF,TGTGCCAGCAGCGTAATAGCGGGAAGGGATGAGCAGTTCTTC,TRBV11-2,TRBD2,TRBJ2-1,.
CASSLPEELDYTYEQYF,TGCGCCAGCAGCCTCCCCGAAGAGCTAGATTATACCTACGAGCAGTACTTC,TRBV5-1,.,TRBJ2-7,.
CASSDGSSTDTQYF,TGTGCCAGCAGTGACGGATCTAGCACAGATACGCAGTATTTT,TRBV6-4,.,TRBJ2-3,.
CASSVGMGTSNTEAFF,TGTGCCAGCAGCGTAGGAATGGGGACATCCAACACTGAAGCTTTCTTT,TRBV9,.,TRBJ1-1,once
CASIDGARLNYGYTF,TGTGCCAGCATTGACGGGGCACGCCTCAACTATGGCTACACCTTC,TRBV28,.,TRBJ1-2,.
CASSSNLGEDTQYF,TGTGCCAGCAGCTCCAATCTGGGAGAAGATACGCAGTATTTT,TRBV5-4,.,TRBJ2-3,once
CSVDGSLAGRPEQYF,TGCAGCGTTGATGGTAGTCTAGCGGGAAGACCCGAGCAGTACTTC,TRBV29-1,TRBD2,TRBJ2-7,.
CASTRGGSYEQYF,TGTGCCAGCACGAGAGGTGGTTCCTACGAGCAGTACTTC,TRBV5-4,.,TRBJ2-7,.
CASSPDSNQPQHF,TGCGCCAGCAGCCCAGACAGCAATCAGCCCCAGCATTTT,TRBV5-1,.,TRBJ1-5,.
CASSQDRAGANVLTF,TGTGCCAGCAGCCAGGACAGGGCTGGGGCCAACGTCCTGACTTTC,TRBV5-5,TRBD1,TRBJ2-6,.
CASNLQGNQPQHF,TGTGCCAGCAATCTGCAAGGGAATCAGCCCCAGCATTTT,TRBV6-1,.,TRBJ1-5,.
CASGEGGNPGEQYF,TGTGCCAGCGGAGAGGGGGGAAATCCGGGCGAGCAGTACTTC,TRBV2,.,TRBJ2-7,.
CASSLFEGNYGYTF,TGTGCCAGCAGTTTATTTGAGGGTAACTATGGCTACACCTTC,TRBV28,.,TRBJ1-2,.
CASSPFGGEGGKAFF,TGTGCCAGCAGCCCGTTCGGGGGCGAAGGTGGTAAAGCTTTCTTT,TRBV7-3,.,TRBJ1-1,.
CASSFESMARRHYGYTF,TGTGCCAGCAGCTTTGAAAGTATGGCCCGTAGACACTATGGCTACACCTTC,TRBV12-1,.,TRBJ1-2,.
CASSVAQENTEAFF,TGTGCCAGCAGCGTAGCTCAGGAGAACACTGAAGCTTTCTTT,TRBV9,.,TRBJ1-1,.
CASSVNRDNEQFF,TGTGCCAGCAGCGTAAACAGGGACAATGAGCAGTTCTTC,TRBV7-2,.,TRBJ2-1,.
CASSDSGGNQPQHF,TGTGCCAGCAGCGATTCAGGGGGGAATCAGCCCCAGCATTTT,TRBV2,TRBD1,TRBJ1-5,.
CSVLAGGETQYF,TGCAGCGTACTAGCGGGAGGAGAGACCCAGTACTTC,TRBV29-1,TRBD2,TRBJ2-5,few
CASSPGGGHYGYTF,TGTGCCAGCAGTCCGGGGGGCGGACACTATGGCTACACCTTC,TRBV6-6,.,TRBJ1-2,.
CASSLGLSGTEAFF,TGCGCCAGCAGCTTGGGGCTAAGTGGCACTGAAGCTTTCTTT,TRBV5-1,.,TRBJ1-1,.
CASSWRGRDTGELFF,TGTGCCAGCAGCTGGAGGGGGAGGGACACCGGGGAGCTGTTTTTT,TRBV7-8,.,TRBJ2-2,.
CASSLATSGGYWTGELFF,TGTGCCAGCAGCTTAGCGACGTCGGGAGGGTACTGGACCGGGGAGCTGTTTTTT,TRBV7-8,TRBD2,TRBJ2-2,.
CASSLGKGARAETQYF,TGTGCCAGCAGCTTAGGGAAGGGGGCCAGAGCAGAGACCCAGTACTTC,TRBV11-1,TRBD1,TRBJ2-5,once
CASSLGTGDTIYF,TGCGCCAGCAGTTTAGGGACAGGCGACACCATATATTTT,TRBV5-1,TRBD1,TRBJ1-3,.
CASSYRTGIAEAFF,TGTGCCAGCAGTTACAGGACAGGGATCGCTGAAGCTTTCTTT,TRBV6-5,TRBD1,TRBJ1-1,.
CASSPIGTANTEAFF,TGTGCCAGCTCACCGATCGGGACGGCGAACACTGAAGCTTTCTTT,TRBV18,.,TRBJ1-1,once
CASSLIWDRTRPGELFF,TGTGCCAGCAGTTTAATCTGGGACAGGACCCGGCCCGGGGAGCTGTTTTTT,TRBV28,TRBD1,TRBJ2-2,.
CASSPTSGRETQYF,TGTGCCAGCAGCCCGACTAGCGGGAGGGAGACCCAGTACTTC,TRBV5-5,TRBD2,TRBJ2-5,.
CASSGPNRGGGYTF,TGTGCCAGCAGTGGGCCCAACAGGGGTGGAGGCTACACCTTC,TRBV25-1,TRBD1,TRBJ1-2,.